What follows are 6 T cell receptor beta chains derived from one specimen sequenced in a study of blood T cell repertoires in COVID-19. Here immunoSEQ multiplex PCR was the method, and the copy in TCRdb shows in-frame clones only, minus some. The repertoire holds 350,000 to 450,000 clones, with about 88% as singletons. Sample: PBMCs or T cells enriched from blood (not recorded which). The receptor source for this set is a woman aged 18 to 35 who had been exposed to COVID-19.

The chain is built from TRBV30 and TRBJ2-1; D unclear. Germline-derived CDR1 and CDR2 are GTSNPN and SVGIG (reference sequence). There are 15 residues in the CDR3. Trimming removed 4 bases at V and 0 bases at J, with 13 bases between. The CDR3 coding sequence is TGTGCCTGGAAGATAGACTCCAGCTCCTACAATGAGCAGTTCTTC. Encoded protein: CAWKIDSSSYNEQFF.

The chain is built from TRBV2 and TRBJ2-7; possibly TRBD2 for D (6 bases). The CDR3 extends over 14 amino acids. Germline-derived CDR1 and CDR2 are SNHLY and FYNNEI. V lost 7 bases, J lost 4 bases, and 17 bases lay in between. The CDR3 loop reads CASTRGSGFYEQYF. CDR3 bases: TGTGCCAGCACCCGGGGGAGCGGGTTTTACGAGCAGTACTTC.

The chain couples TRBV2 to TRBJ1-3; D is uncertain. The CDR3 is 11 residues long. Trimming cost V 4 bases and J 7 bases, with 5 bases left between them. Germline V gene sequence: CDR1 SNHLY, CDR2 FYNNEI. In DNA, the CDR3 is TGTGCCAGCAGTGCACTGAACACCATATATTTT. It is translated as CASSALNTIYF.

The V gene is TRBV25-1, the J gene TRBJ1-6; 9 bases are a match to TRBD1. Germline V gives CDR1 MGHDK, CDR2 SYGVNS. This CDR3 contains 17 residues. Trimming at V came to 4 bases and at J to 6 bases, leaving 10 bases not matched to a gene. CDR3 DNA sequence: TGTGCCAGCAGTGCCCCACAGGGGGCAAGGGGTAATTCACCCCTCCACTTT. It yields the protein CASSAPQGARGNSPLHF.

The chain couples TRBV9 to TRBJ2-1; D is possibly TRBD2 (7 bases). Trimming pared 0 bases from V and 9 bases from J, leaving 19 bases between. The CDR3 is 16 residues long. The germline gives CDR1 SGDLS, CDR2 YYNGEE. CDR3 nucleotides: TGTGCCAGCAGCGTAGAGGGACGCGGGGGCCAGGGTGAGCAGTTCTTC. Translation: CASSVEGRGGQGEQFF.

V gene TRBV7-2 combines with J gene TRBJ2-7; 9 bases are a match to TRBD2. Germline V gene data show CDR1 as SGHTA and CDR2 as FQGNSA. Trimming took 5 bases from V and 3 from J; bases not matched to a gene: 8. CDR3 size: 15 residues. This chain's CDR3 is CASSPRSGGFYEQYF. CDR3 DNA: TGTGCCAGCAGCCCCCGGAGCGGGGGGTTCTACGAGCAGTACTTC. The full variable domain, completed using reference TRBV7-2 and TRBJ2-7, is GAGVSQSPSNKVTEKGKDVELRCDPISGHTALYWYRQSLGQGLEFLIYFQGNSAPDKSGLPSDRFSAERTGGSVSTLTIQRTQQEDSAVYLCASSPRSGGFYEQYFGPGTRLTVT.